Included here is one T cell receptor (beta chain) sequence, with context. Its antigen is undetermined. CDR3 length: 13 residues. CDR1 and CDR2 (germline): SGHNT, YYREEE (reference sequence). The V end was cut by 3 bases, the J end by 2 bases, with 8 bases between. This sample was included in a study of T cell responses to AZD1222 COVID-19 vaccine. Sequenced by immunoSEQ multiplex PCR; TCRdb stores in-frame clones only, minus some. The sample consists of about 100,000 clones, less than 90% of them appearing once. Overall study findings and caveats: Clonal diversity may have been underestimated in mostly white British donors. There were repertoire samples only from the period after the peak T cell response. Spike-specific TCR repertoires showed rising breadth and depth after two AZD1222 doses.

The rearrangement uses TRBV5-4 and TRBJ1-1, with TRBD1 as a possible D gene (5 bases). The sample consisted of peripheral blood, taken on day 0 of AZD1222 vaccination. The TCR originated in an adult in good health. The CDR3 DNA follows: TGTGCCAGCAGCTGGGGGGGTAACACTGAAGCTTTCTTT. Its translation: CASSWGGNTEAFF.